This T cell receptor beta chain was identified during a study of T cells in localized non-small cell lung cancer (dated by TCRdb to between 2020 and 2021). Some background on the complete study: The study analyzed T cell repertoires of over 200 early-stage NSCLC patients, comparing tumors and uninvolved tumor-adjacent lungs. The cohort comprised 236 treatment-naïve NSCLC patients with resected, localized lung tumors. The mean age of the NSCLC patients was 60 to 85 years, with fewer than 150 men and around 99 women.

The immunoSEQ Assay was used to sequence TCR beta CDR3 regions from DNA. The original methods were these. T cell density was computed as TCR beta template counts normalized to usable DNA estimated by amplifying housekeeping genes. Richness was estimated using the preseqR package, with extrapolation to 400,000 templates for PBMC samples and to 120,000 templates for tissue samples. Clonality was defined as one minus Pielou's evenness. Tissue-enriched TCRs were identified through differential abundance testing performed on productive amino-acid clonotypes, with a minimum total count of 5 and an alpha of 0.1. The Jaccard Index and the Morisita Overlap Index were used to measure repertoire overlap between compartments. GLIPH clustered TCR beta CDR3s with public tetramer-defined viral CDR3s; viral motifs required at least three viral sequences plus V-gene enrichment. This is the immuneACCESS table as TCRdb keeps it, with only in-frame sequences that have V and J called. A part of the clones is gone; compared with another copy, unresolved V genes explain less than half, and the rest is unexplained. V, J and clone size were drawn from that table, and D and trimming were deduced from the DNA. This sample gives about 26,000 clones in total; 82% of them show up just once. Clones ranked in the top ten supply over 4% of the sample.

This clone was counted between two and nine times. Its antigen is still unknown. Nothing much larger sits one base from this clone, and base qualities are not available. Paper-wide results and their limitations: Longer overall survival was associated with higher T cell density in blood, whereas shorter survival was associated with higher clonality in adjacent lung. Because the study design was exploratory, TCR variables were selected using unadjusted p-values without false-discovery rate correction. Of the top 100 tumor clones, a median of roughly 60 were detected in paired uninvolved adjacent lung; roughly 29 were also among that lung's top 100. Because multi-region sequencing of the tumors was not done, intratumor heterogeneity could not be ruled out. Uninvolved tumor-adjacent lung showed the highest T cell clonality, higher than tumor, which suggests more focused antigenic responses in the adjacent lung.

Trimming at the junction amounts to 4 bases on V and 0 bases on J, and the germline ends lie 13 bases apart. From the cysteine up to the phenylalanine, the CDR3 has a length of 17 residues. Of all the DNA, just the CDR3 is kept, 51 bases in frame from base 1. The germline V gene yields KGHSH for CDR1 and LQKENI for CDR2. At diagnosis, tumor, uninvolved tumor-adjacent lung and peripheral blood were collected and then preserved as a mix of FFPE and fresh-frozen material. For TCR repertoire profiling, the blood samples were analyzed as peripheral blood mononuclear cells. The chain is assembled from TRBV18 and TRBJ2-6, with the D segment identity uncertain. The sequenced sample was peripheral blood, obtained before any cancer treatment. This clonotype originated in a woman aged 35 to 70 with stage I lung adenocarcinoma. At the DNA level, the sequence is TGTGCCAGCTCACAGGAGACGGCTACCTCTGGGGCCAACGTCCTGACTTTC. This gives the protein CASSQETATSGANVLTF.